This is a list of T cell receptor beta chains from one sample in a study of T cell responses to AZD1222 COVID-19 vaccine. Generated by immunoSEQ multiplex PCR, the TCRdb table keeps only in-frame clones and is missing some. The sample includes 200,000 to 300,000 clones, approximately 95% of them seen just once. The material sequenced was peripheral blood, taken on day 0 of AZD1222 vaccination. These receptors came from an adult in good health. Both conserved end residues are part of each CDR3. D genes are given only for firm matches. The size field is filled for only some rows; it gives once, few, many or a size class.

>TRBV19|.|.|TRBJ2-7
TGTGCCAGTAGTATAGGACAGGGAGGAGTAAACGAGCAGTACTTC
CASSIGQGGVNEQYF
>TRBV5-1|.|.|TRBJ2-3
TGCGCCAGCAGCCCGGACCCGGGACGGGGAACAGATACGCAGTATTTT
CASSPDPGRGTDTQYF
>TRBV5-4|.|.|TRBJ2-2
TGTGCCAGCAGCTCGGGGGGGGAGCTGTTTTTT
CASSSGGELFF
>TRBV19|.|.|TRBJ1-1
TGTGCCAGCATTGGGGAGGATAACACTGAAGCTTTCTTT
CASIGEDNTEAFF
>TRBV5-1|TRBD2|.|TRBJ2-7
TGCGCCAGCAGCTTGGGGACTAGCGGGAGTTACGAGCAGTACTTC
CASSLGTSGSYEQYF
>TRBV7-8|TRBD2|.|TRBJ2-5
TGTGCCAGCAGCCTCCCAGAGCGGGAGGGCCTGGAGACCCAGTACTTC
CASSLPEREGLETQYF
>TRBV27|TRBD1|few|TRBJ2-1
TGTGCCAGCAGCCCCGGGACAGGTCACAATGAGCAGTTCTTC
CASSPGTGHNEQFF
>TRBV14|.|.|TRBJ1-5
TGTGCCAGCAGCCAAGATCTTGTTCCAGTAAAGGGGGGATACGGCAATCAGCCCCAGCATTTT
CASSQDLVPVKGGYGNQPQHF
>TRBV24-1|TRBD1|.|TRBJ2-6
TGTGCCACCAGCCCCGGGACAGGGCTCTCTGGGGCCAACGTCCTGACTTTC
CATSPGTGLSGANVLTF
>TRBV7-3|.|.|TRBJ1-1
TGTGCCAGCAGCTTAGTTACGAACACTGAAGCTTTCTTT
CASSLVTNTEAFF
>TRBV7-7|.|.|TRBJ1-3
TGTGCCAGCAGCTTAACCCAAGAGTTTGCTGGAAACACCATATATTTT
CASSLTQEFAGNTIYF
>TRBV5-1|.|once|TRBJ1-4
TGCGCCAGCAGCGCCTCAACTAATGAAAAACTGTTTTTT
CASSASTNEKLFF
>TRBV7-2|TRBD1|.|TRBJ2-7
TGTGCCAGCAGCTTAGCCACCGGGACAGGGGGGTACGAGCAGTACTTC
CASSLATGTGGYEQYF
>TRBV29-1|.|.|TRBJ2-1
TGCAGCGTAACCGGGACTCCGAGCTCCTACAATGAGCAGTTCTTC
CSVTGTPSSYNEQFF
>TRBV11-3|TRBD1|.|TRBJ2-2
TGTGCCAGCAGCCCCGGGACAGCTACCGGGGAGCTGTTTTTT
CASSPGTATGELFF
>TRBV7-9|.|.|TRBJ2-1
TGTGCCAGCAGCATTGGGACGGTTGAGCAGTTCTTC
CASSIGTVEQFF
>TRBV5-4|TRBD1|.|TRBJ1-3
TGTGCCAGCAGCCGACAGGGGGGGGGAAACACCATATATTTT
CASSRQGGGNTIYF
>TRBV19|.|.|TRBJ1-3
TGTGCCACCAGGCAGACAGGAAACACCATATATTTT
CATRQTGNTIYF
>TRBV4-1|TRBD1|.|TRBJ2-1
TGCGCCAGCAGCCAAGGGGACAGGGGCTCCTACAATGAGCAGTTCTTC
CASSQGDRGSYNEQFF
>TRBV28|.|.|TRBJ1-2
TGTGCCAGCAAGGGAGGCAACTATGGCTACACCTTC
CASKGGNYGYTF
>TRBV5-1|TRBD1|.|TRBJ1-1
TGCGCCAGCAGCCCTAGGACAGGCGTGCGGACTGAAGCTTTCTTT
CASSPRTGVRTEAFF
>TRBV14|TRBD1|few|TRBJ1-4
TGTGCCAGCAGCCAGCTGACAGGGATTAGTGAAAAACTGTTTTTT
CASSQLTGISEKLFF
>TRBV19|.|.|TRBJ1-5
TGTGCCAGTAGGAAACAGGAGGGTCAGCCCCAGCATTTT
CASRKQEGQPQHF
>TRBV6-2/TRBV6-3|.|.|TRBJ2-7
TGTGCCAGCAGTTACGACCAGCCCTCCTACGAGCAGTACTTC
CASSYDQPSYEQYF